This T cell receptor beta chain originates from a study of T-cell reconstitution after alpha-beta-depleted transplantation in children. V lost 5 bases to trimming and J lost 5 bases, with 10 bases between them. This CDR3 has 13 residues. Per the germline V gene, CDR1 is LNHNV and CDR2 is YYDKDF (reference sequence). TCRbeta library preparation incorporated unique molecular identifiers. TCRdb fed the PCR reads into MiXCR, producing one record per CDR3 protein. Of 440,000 or so distinct CDR3 sequences listed, around two fifths are singletons. General study findings and limits: Reportedly, alpha-beta T cells present about two months post-transplant originated from several hundred expanded clones of graft origin.

Of note for this clonotype: Its antigen is not known.

The TCR comes from a girl aged 2 to 9 with aplastic anemia, due to receive a stem cell transplant. The rearrangement joins TRBV15 to TRBJ1-5; a possible D gene is TRBD1 (6 bases). This specimen consisted of PBMCs, obtained before TCRalphabeta/CD19-depleted stem cell transplant. The CDR3 region is CATSGTLDQPQHF. The DNA for the CDR3 is TGTGCCACCAGCGGGACATTGGATCAGCCCCAGCATTTT.